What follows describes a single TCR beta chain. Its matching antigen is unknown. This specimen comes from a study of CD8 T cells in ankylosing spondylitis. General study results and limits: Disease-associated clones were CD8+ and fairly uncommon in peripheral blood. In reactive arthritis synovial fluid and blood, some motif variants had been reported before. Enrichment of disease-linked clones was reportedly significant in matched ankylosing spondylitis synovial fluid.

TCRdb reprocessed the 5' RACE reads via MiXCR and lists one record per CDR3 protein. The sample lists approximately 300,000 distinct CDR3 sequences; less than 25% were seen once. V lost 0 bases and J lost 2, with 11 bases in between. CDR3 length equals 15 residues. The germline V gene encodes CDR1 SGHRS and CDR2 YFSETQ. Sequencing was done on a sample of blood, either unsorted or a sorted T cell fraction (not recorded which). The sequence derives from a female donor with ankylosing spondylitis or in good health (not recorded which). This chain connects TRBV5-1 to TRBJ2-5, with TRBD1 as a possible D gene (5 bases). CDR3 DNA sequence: TGCGCCAGCAGCTTGGACAGGCCAACTCAAGAGACCCAGTACTTC. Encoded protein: CASSLDRPTQETQYF.